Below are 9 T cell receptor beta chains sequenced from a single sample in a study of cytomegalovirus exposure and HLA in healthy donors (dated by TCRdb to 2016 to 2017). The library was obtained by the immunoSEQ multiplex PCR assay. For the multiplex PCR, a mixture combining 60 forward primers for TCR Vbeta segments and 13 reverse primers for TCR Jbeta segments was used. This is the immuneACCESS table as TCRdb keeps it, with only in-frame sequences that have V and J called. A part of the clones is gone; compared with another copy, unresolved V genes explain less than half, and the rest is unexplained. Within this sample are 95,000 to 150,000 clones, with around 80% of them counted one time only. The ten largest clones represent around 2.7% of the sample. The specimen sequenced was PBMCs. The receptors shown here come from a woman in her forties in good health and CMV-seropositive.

The CDR3 sequence is CAWSVSRGSFNEQYF. CDR3 coding DNA: TGTGCCTGGAGTGTTTCGAGGGGGAGTTTCAACGAGCAGTACTTC. The chain combines TRBV30 with TRBJ2-7; tentatively, D is TRBD1 (6 bases). V lost 0 bases and J 5 bases, leaving 17 bases between the germline ends. Germline V gene sequence: CDR1 GTSNPN, CDR2 SVGIG (reference sequence). CDR3 length: 15 residues.

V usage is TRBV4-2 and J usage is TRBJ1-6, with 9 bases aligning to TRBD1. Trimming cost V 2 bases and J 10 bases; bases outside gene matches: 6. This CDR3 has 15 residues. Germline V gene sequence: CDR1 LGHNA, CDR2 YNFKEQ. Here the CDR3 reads CASSQQGQGQSPLHF. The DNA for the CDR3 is TGTGCCAGCAGCCAACAGGGACAGGGTCAATCACCCCTCCACTTT.

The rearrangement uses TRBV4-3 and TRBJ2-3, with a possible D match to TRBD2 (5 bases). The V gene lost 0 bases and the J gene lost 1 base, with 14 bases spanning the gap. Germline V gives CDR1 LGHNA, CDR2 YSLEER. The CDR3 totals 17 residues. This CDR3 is CASSQDWTQEGTDTQYF. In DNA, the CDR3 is TGCGCCAGCAGCCAAGATTGGACTCAGGAGGGCACAGATACGCAGTATTTT.

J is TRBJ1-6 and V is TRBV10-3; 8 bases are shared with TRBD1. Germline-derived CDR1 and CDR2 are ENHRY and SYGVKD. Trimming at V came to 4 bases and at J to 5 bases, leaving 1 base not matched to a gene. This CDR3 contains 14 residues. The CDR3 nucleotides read TGTGCCATCAGTGGGACAGGGCATAATTCACCCCTCCACTTT. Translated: CAISGTGHNSPLHF.

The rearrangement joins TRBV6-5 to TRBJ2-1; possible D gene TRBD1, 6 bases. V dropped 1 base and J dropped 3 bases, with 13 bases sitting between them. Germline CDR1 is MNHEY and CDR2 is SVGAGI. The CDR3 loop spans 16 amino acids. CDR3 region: CASSYLAQDSYNEQFF. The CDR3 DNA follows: TGTGCCAGCAGTTACTTGGCCCAGGACAGCTACAATGAGCAGTTCTTC.

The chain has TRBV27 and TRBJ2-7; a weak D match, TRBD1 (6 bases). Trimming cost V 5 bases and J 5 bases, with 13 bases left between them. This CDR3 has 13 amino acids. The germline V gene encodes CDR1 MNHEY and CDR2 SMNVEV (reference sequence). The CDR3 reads CASSAQGPNEQYF. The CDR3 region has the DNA TGTGCCAGCAGTGCACAGGGCCCCAACGAGCAGTACTTC.

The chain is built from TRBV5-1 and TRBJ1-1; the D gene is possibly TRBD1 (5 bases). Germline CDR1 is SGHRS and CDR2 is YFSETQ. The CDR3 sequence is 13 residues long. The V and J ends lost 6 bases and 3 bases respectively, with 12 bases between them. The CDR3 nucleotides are TGCGCCAGCACCAGGGAGGCGGACACTGAAGCTTTCTTT. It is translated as CASTREADTEAFF.

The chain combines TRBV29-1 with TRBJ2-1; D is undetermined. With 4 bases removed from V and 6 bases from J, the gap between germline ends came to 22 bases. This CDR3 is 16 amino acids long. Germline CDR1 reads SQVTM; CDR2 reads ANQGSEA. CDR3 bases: TGCAGCGTTGGGGCCACCATTGGGCCTCACGGCAATGAGCAGTTCTTC. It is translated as CSVGATIGPHGNEQFF.

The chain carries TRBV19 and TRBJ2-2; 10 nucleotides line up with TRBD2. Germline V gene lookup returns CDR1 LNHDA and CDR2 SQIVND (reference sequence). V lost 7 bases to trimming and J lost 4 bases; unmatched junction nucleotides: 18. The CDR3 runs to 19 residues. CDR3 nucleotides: TGTGCCAGTAACGGACGGACTAGCGGTGAAAGTGCGGGCACCGGGGAGCTGTTTTTT. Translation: CASNGRTSGESAGTGELFF. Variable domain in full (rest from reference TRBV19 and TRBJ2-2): DGGITQSPKYLFRKEGQNVTLSCEQNLNHDAMYWYRQDPGQGLRLIYYSQIVNDFQKGDIAEGYSVSREKKESFPLTVTSAQKNPTAFYLCASNGRTSGESAGTGELFFGEGSRLTVL.